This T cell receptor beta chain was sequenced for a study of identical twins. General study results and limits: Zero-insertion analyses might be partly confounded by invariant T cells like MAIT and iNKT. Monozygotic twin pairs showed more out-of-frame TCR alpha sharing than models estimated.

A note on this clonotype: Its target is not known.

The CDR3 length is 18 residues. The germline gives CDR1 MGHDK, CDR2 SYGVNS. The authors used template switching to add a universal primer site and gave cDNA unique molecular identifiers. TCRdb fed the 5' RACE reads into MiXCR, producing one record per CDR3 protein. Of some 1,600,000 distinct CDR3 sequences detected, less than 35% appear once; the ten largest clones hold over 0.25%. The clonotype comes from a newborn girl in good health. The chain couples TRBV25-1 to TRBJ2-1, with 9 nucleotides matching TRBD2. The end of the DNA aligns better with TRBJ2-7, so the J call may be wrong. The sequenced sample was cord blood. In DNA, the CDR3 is TGTGCCAGCAGTGGACGCCGACCTAGCGGGGTTACCTACAATGAGCAGTACTTC. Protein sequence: CASSGRRPSGVTYNEQYF.